The 18 T cell receptor beta chains below were found in one sample sequenced in a study of shared clonotypes between healthy human individuals. Some clones are missing from TCRdb's copy, which holds only in-frame ones; the method was immunoSEQ multiplex PCR. The sample contains about 1 million clones, more than 60% of which appear only once. The sequenced material came from memory CD4+ T cells sorted from blood. Stated subset: CD45RA-negative fraction. These receptors were obtained from a man between 18 and 29 years old in good health.

As to this clone: The germline gene is not matched at one end of the junction; a read error may be the cause. The CDR3 region is CASSLGGGFGYEQYF. CDR3 bases: TGTGCCAGCAGTTTGGGGGGTGGGTTCGGCTACGAGCAGTACTTC. The V gene is TRBV5-4, the J gene TRBJ2-7; D might be TRBD2 (6 bases). This CDR3 is built from 15 residues. Germline V lookup: CDR1 SGHNT, CDR2 YYREEE (reference sequence). The full variable domain, its missing parts supplied by reference TRBV5-4 and TRBJ2-7, is ETGVTQSPTHLIKTRGQQVTLRCSSQSGHNTVSWYQQALGQGPQFIFQYYREEENGRGNFPPRFSGLQFPNYSSELNVNALELDDSALYLCASSLGGGFGYEQYFGPGTRLTVT.

V gene TRBV5-6 combines with J gene TRBJ2-5; D gene uncertain. Trimming pared 0 bases from V and 4 bases from J, leaving 13 bases between. The germline V gene encodes CDR1 SGHDT and CDR2 YYEEEE. The CDR3 totals 15 residues. The CDR3, as DNA: TGTGCCAGCAGCTTGGTAGTTGGGGTGGGAGAGACCCAGTACTTC. Translating gives CASSLVVGVGETQYF.

This clone was observed a handful of times. The chain combines TRBV7-2 with TRBJ2-5, with a possible D match to TRBD2 (5 bases). The CDR3 length is 14 residues. CDR1 and CDR2 (germline): SGHTA, FQGNSA. The V gene lost 5 bases and the J gene lost 2 bases, with 12 bases spanning the gap. CDR3 protein: CASSLGSSQETQYF. The CDR3 coding sequence is TGTGCCAGCAGCCTAGGGAGTTCGCAAGAGACCCAGTACTTC. Full variable domain (missing parts from reference TRBV7-2 and TRBJ2-5): GAGVSQSPSNKVTEKGKDVELRCDPISGHTALYWYRQSLGQGLEFLIYFQGNSAPDKSGLPSDRFSAERTGGSVSTLTIQRTQQEDSAVYLCASSLGSSQETQYFGPGTRLLVL.

The rearrangement joins TRBV18 to TRBJ2-3; 13 nucleotides match TRBD2. Germline lookup yields CDR1 KGHSH and CDR2 LQKENI. CDR3 length: 17 amino acids. The V gene end was trimmed by 4 bases and the J gene end by 0 bases; junction bases not matched to a gene: 4. The chain's CDR3 is CASSRTSGGQSTDTQYF. As DNA, the CDR3 is TGTGCCAGCTCACGGACTAGCGGGGGCCAAAGCACAGATACGCAGTATTTT.

The genes are TRBV29-1 and TRBJ2-1; 9 bases match TRBD1. The ends lost 4 bases at V and 7 bases at J; junction bases unmatched: 2. The V gene's germline CDR1 is SQVTM and CDR2 ANQGSEA. The CDR3 spans 12 residues. CDR3 residues: CSVGTGVNEQFF. CDR3 nucleotides: TGCAGCGTTGGGACAGGGGTAAATGAGCAGTTCTTC.

The chain joins TRBV5-1 to TRBJ2-7; unclear D gene. CDR1 is SGHRS and CDR2 is YFSETQ in the germline V gene. The V and J ends lost 3 bases and 5 bases respectively, with 15 bases between them. CDR3 length: 14 amino acids. DNA for the CDR3: TGCGCCAGCAGCTATGGGATGACCCTAGACGAGCAGTACTTC. Translation: CASSYGMTLDEQYF.

This clone was seen a handful of times. V is TRBV6-5 and J is TRBJ2-7, with 8 nucleotides matching TRBD2. Trimming cost V 6 bases and J 7 bases; bases outside gene matches: 8. The germline V gene encodes CDR1 MNHEY and CDR2 SVGAGI. CDR3 length: 13 amino acids. The CDR3 bases are TGTGCCAGCAGGCCGGGGGGGCTCGGGGAGCAGTACTTC. It codes for CASRPGGLGEQYF.

This clone was counted only a few times. The V and J genes are TRBV18 and TRBJ1-5, with D possibly being TRBD1 (6 bases). Germline values: CDR1 KGHSH, CDR2 LQKENI. V gave up 3 bases and J gave up 2 bases, with 17 bases separating them. This CDR3 is 17 amino acids long. The CDR3 DNA is TGTGCCAGCTCACCGTCCAGGGGTCAACAGGGCAATCAGCCCCAGCATTTT. The encoded protein is CASSPSRGQQGNQPQHF.

There are a few counts of this clone. This rearrangement joins TRBV5-1 to TRBJ2-3; TRBD1 might be the D (5 bases). CDR1 is SGHRS, CDR2 YFSETQ, per germline. There are 14 residues in the CDR3. Trimming pared 0 bases from V and 2 bases from J, leaving 7 bases between. CDR3 in DNA: TGCGCCAGCAGCTTGGGACAGCTCACAGATACGCAGTATTTT. Translating it yields CASSLGQLTDTQYF. Full variable domain (missing parts from reference TRBV5-1 and TRBJ2-3): KAGVTQTPRYLIKTRGQQVTLSCSPISGHRSVSWYQQTPGQGLQFLFEYFSETQRNKGNFPGRFSGRQFSNSRSEMNVSTLELGDSALYLCASSLGQLTDTQYFGPGTRLTVL.

The chain has TRBV14 and TRBJ1-3; D is perhaps TRBD1 (5 bases). This CDR3 is 14 amino acids long. Deletions cut 6 bases from V and 0 bases from J, with 9 bases between. The V gene's germline CDR1 is SGHDN and CDR2 FVKESK. The CDR3 here is CASRPGSSGNTIYF. CDR3 DNA: TGTGCCAGCAGGCCAGGGAGCTCTGGAAACACCATATATTTT.

This clone was picked up a small number of times. The V call is TRBV2, the J call TRBJ1-1; 7 positions match TRBD1. The length of the CDR3 is 11 residues. Looked up from germline, CDR1 is SNHLY and CDR2 is FYNNEI. With 4 bases clipped from V and 7 bases from J, the junction kept 0 bases outside the gene matches. The CDR3 loop is CASSGDSEAFF. The CDR3 coding sequence is TGTGCCAGCAGTGGGGACAGTGAAGCTTTCTTT. The full variable domain, with the rest looked up from reference TRBV2 and TRBJ1-1, is EPEVTQTPSHQVTQMGQEVILRCVPISNHLYFYWYRQILGQKVEFLVSFYNNEISEKSEIFDDQFSVERPDGSNFTLKIRSTKLEDSAMYFCASSGDSEAFFGQGTRLTVV.

The sample holds one count of this clone. CDR3 nucleotides: TGTGCCAGCAGCCTACGTACTAGCTACAATGAGCAGTTCTTC. Its protein is CASSLRTSYNEQFF. The rearrangement uses TRBV21-1 and TRBJ2-1; the table assigns TRBD2, which was not confirmed against the DNA. TRBV21-1 constitutes a pseudogene. The CDR3 length is 14 residues.

This chain joins TRBV19 and TRBJ2-7, with 13 bases identical to TRBD2. Germline V gene lookup returns CDR1 LNHDA and CDR2 SQIVND (reference sequence). The CDR3 runs to 18 residues. V was pared by 4 bases and J by 9 bases, with 18 bases of the junction left unmatched. For the CDR3, the DNA is TGTGCCAGTAGTAGCAGGGGACTAGCGGGACCCACCAGCTCGGGGCAGTACTTC. Translation: CASSSRGLAGPTSSGQYF. The entire variable domain, with the rest obtained from reference TRBV19 and TRBJ2-7, is as follows: DGGITQSPKYLFRKEGQNVTLSCEQNLNHDAMYWYRQDPGQGLRLIYYSQIVNDFQKGDIAEGYSVSREKKESFPLTVTSAQKNPTAFYLCASSSRGLAGPTSSGQYFGPGTRLTVT.

Of note for this clone: This same CDR3 is encoded by further DNA sequences in the sample. V and J are TRBV30 and TRBJ2-2; a possible D gene is TRBD1 (6 bases). The germline CDR1 and CDR2 sequences are GTSNPN and SVGIG (reference sequence). Trimming removed 3 bases from V and 1 base from J, with 6 bases in between. The CDR3 spans 13 residues. This CDR3 reads CAWRGQNTGELFF. The CDR3 DNA sequence: TGTGCCTGGAGGGGACAGAACACCGGGGAGCTGTTTTTT.

The rearrangement uses TRBV6-1 and TRBJ1-5; 8 bases align to TRBD1. This CDR3 is built from 15 residues. Losses at the gene ends were 1 base for V and 7 bases for J; bases not matched to a gene: 6. The germline V gene has CDR1 MNHNS and CDR2 SASEGT. The CDR3 reads CASSEVGTGGQPQHF. The CDR3 DNA follows: TGTGCCAGCAGTGAAGTGGGAACAGGGGGACAGCCCCAGCATTTT.

Concerning this clone itself: A read error may explain this, as a much larger clone is one base away. J is TRBJ2-2 and V is TRBV25-1; D ambiguous. CDR3 length equals 12 residues. Trimming pared 5 bases from V and 2 bases from J, leaving 3 bases between. The germline gives CDR1 MGHDK, CDR2 SYGVNS. The CDR3 is CASSPNTGELFF. The CDR3 DNA reads as TGTGCCAGCAGTCCCAACACCGGGGAGCTGTTTTTT.

V and J are TRBV18 and TRBJ2-7, with 11 positions matching TRBD2. This CDR3 is built from 14 residues. CDR1 is KGHSH and CDR2 is LQKENI in the germline V gene. V lost 6 bases and J lost 3; bases outside the gene matches: 4. CDR3 sequence: CASSGTSGVYEQYF. As DNA, the CDR3 is TGTGCCAGCTCCGGGACTAGCGGAGTCTACGAGCAGTACTTC.

The CDR3 is CASSPGPTNYGYTF. The CDR3 bases are TGTGCCAGCAGCCCCGGTCCTACGAACTATGGCTACACCTTC. This chain uses TRBV7-8 with TRBJ1-2; D is unclear. The CDR3 sequence is 14 residues long. Germline lookup yields CDR1 SGHVS and CDR2 FQNEAQ. V lost 5 bases and J lost 2, with 12 bases in between.